This TCR beta chain was recovered during a study of blood T cell repertoires in COVID-19. Study summary: The United States, Italy and Spain provided the acute and convalescent COVID-19 samples. Sources were T cells, B-cell-depleted T cells, or PBMCs; the material itself was cDNA or gDNA.

This clone was detected ten times or more. Original processing methods: The assay estimated nucleated cells by amplifying reference gene primers. Profiled with immunoSEQ multiplex PCR; TCRdb holds only in-frame clones, not every one. That table supplies the V and J calls and clone size; D and trimming were determined from the DNA. This table has 75,000 to 95,000 clones, roughly 72% appearing once. The V gene lost 5 bases and the J gene lost 9 bases, with 18 bases spanning the gap. This CDR3 is 14 amino acids long. Germline assignment: CDR1 SGDLS and CDR2 YYNGEE. Sequencing was carried out using peripheral blood. V and J are TRBV9 and TRBJ1-5; D unresolved. This TCR was recovered from an older woman in a cohort sampled during active or convalescent COVID-19. CDR3 loop: CASSLDSLEPPQHF. In DNA, the CDR3 is TGTGCCAGCAGTCTCGACTCCCTAGAGCCGCCCCAGCATTTT.